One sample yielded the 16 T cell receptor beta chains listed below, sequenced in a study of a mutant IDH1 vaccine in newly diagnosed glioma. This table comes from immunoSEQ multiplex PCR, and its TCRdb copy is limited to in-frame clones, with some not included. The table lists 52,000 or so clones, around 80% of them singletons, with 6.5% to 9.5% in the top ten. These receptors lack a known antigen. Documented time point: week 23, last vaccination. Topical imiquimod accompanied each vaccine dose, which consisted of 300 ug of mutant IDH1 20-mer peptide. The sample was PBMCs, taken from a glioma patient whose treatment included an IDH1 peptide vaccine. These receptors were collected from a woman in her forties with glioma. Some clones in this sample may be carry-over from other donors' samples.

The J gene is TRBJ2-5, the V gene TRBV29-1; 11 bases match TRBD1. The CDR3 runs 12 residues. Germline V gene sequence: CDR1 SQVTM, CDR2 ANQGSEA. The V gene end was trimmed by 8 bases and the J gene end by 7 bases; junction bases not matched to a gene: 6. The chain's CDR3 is CSSWTGGATQYF. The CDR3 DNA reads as TGCAGCTCCTGGACAGGGGGCGCGACCCAGTACTTC.

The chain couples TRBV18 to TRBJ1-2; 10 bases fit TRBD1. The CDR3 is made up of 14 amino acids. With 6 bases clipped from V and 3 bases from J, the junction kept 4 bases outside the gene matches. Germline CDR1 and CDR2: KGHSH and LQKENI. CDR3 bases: TGTGCCAGCTCCCCCGGGACAGGGGACTATGGCTACACCTTC. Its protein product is CASSPGTGDYGYTF.

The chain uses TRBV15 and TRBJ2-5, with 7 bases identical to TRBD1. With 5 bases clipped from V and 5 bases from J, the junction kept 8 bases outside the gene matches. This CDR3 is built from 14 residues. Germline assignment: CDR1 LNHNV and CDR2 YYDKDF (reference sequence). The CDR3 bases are TGTGCCACCAGCGTACAGGGGATTGAGGAGACCCAGTACTTC. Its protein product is CATSVQGIEETQYF.

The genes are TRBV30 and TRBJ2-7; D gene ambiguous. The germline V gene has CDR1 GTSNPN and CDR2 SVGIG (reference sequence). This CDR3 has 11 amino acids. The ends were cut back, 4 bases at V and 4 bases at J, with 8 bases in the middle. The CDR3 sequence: CAWKEGYEQYF. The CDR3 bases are TGTGCCTGGAAGGAAGGTTACGAGCAGTACTTC.

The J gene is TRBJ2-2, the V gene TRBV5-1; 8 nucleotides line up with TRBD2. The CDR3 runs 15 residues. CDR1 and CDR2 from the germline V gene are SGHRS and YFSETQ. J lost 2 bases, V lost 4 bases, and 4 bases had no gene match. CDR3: CASSIGLANTGELFF. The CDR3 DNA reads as TGCGCCAGCAGCATCGGACTAGCAAACACCGGGGAGCTGTTTTTT.

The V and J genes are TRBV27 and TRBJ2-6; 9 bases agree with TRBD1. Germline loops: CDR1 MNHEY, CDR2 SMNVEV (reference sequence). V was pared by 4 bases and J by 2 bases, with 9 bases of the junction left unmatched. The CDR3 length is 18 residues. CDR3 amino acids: CASSSARTGEAGANVLTF. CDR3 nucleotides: TGTGCCAGCAGTTCCGCTAGGACAGGGGAAGCTGGGGCCAACGTCCTGACTTTC.

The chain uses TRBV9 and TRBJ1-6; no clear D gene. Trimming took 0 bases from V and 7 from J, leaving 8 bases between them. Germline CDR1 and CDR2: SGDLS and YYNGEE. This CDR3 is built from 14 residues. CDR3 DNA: TGTGCCAGCAGCGTAGGGCGGGGAAATTCACCCCTCCACTTT. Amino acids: CASSVGRGNSPLHF.

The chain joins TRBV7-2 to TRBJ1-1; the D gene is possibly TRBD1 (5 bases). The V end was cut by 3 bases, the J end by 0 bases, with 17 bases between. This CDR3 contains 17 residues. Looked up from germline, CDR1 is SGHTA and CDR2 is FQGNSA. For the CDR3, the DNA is TGTGCCAGCAGCTTTGCGGGCTATGGGGCCGTGAACACTGAAGCTTTCTTT. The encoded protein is CASSFAGYGAVNTEAFF.

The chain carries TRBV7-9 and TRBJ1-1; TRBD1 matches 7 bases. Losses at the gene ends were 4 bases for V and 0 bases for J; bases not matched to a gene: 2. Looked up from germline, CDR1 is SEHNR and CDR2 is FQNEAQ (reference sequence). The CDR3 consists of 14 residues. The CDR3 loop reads CASSSGGMNTEAFF. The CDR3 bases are TGTGCCAGCAGCTCAGGGGGGATGAACACTGAAGCTTTCTTT.

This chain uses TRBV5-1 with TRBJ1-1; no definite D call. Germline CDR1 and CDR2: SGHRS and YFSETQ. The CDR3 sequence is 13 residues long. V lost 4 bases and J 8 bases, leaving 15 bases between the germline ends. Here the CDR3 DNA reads TGCGCCAGCAGCGTTTCCTGGGAGCGGGAAGCTTTCTTT. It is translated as CASSVSWEREAFF. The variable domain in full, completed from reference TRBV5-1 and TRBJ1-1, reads KAGVTQTPRYLIKTRGQQVTLSCSPISGHRSVSWYQQTPGQGLQFLFEYFSETQRNKGNFPGRFSGRQFSNSRSEMNVSTLELGDSALYLCASSVSWEREAFFGQGTRLTVV.

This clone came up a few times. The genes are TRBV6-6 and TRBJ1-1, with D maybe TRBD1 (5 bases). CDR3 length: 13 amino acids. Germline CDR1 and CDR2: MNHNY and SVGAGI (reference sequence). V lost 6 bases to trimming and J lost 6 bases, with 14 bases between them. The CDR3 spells CASSQSLGAEAFF. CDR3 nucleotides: TGTGCCAGCAGCCAGAGCCTAGGGGCTGAAGCTTTCTTT.

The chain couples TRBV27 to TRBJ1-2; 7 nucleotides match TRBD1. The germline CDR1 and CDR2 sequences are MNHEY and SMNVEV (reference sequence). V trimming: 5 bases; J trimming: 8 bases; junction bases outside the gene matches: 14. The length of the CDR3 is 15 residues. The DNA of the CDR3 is TGTGCCAGCAGTCTCCGGGACACAGGGGTAGGGGGCTACACCTTC. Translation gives CASSLRDTGVGGYTF.

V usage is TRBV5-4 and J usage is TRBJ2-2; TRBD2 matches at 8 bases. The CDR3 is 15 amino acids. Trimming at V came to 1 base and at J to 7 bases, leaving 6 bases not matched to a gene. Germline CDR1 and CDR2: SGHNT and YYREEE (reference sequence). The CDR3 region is CASSLRAGEGGELFF. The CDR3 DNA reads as TGTGCCAGCAGCTTGAGAGCGGGGGAAGGCGGGGAGCTGTTTTTT.

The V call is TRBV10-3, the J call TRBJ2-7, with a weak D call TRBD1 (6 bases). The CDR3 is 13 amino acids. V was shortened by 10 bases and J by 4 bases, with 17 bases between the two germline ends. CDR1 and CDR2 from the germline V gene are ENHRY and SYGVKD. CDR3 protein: CATLGADSYEQYF. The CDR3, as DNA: TGTGCCACCCTGGGGGCCGATTCGTACGAGCAGTACTTC.

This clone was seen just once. The CDR3 bases are TGTGCCAGCAGAGGACAGGGCCGGCGATTCGAAAAACTGTTTTTT. Amino acid sequence: CASRGQGRRFEKLFF. The chain couples TRBV6-6 to TRBJ1-4; 8 bases agree with TRBD1. The CDR3 has 15 amino acids. The V gene end was trimmed by 6 bases and the J gene end by 8 bases; junction bases not matched to a gene: 11. The germline V gene has CDR1 MNHNY and CDR2 SVGAGI (reference sequence).

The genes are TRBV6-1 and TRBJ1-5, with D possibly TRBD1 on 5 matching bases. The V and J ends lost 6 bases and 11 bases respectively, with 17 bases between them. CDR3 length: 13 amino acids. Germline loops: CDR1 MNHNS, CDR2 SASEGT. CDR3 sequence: CASRLNPDTSQHF. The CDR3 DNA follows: TGTGCCAGCAGATTAAACCCGGACACGTCCCAGCATTTT.